A selection of T cell receptor beta chains follows, all from one sample in a study of T-cell reconstitution after alpha-beta-depleted transplantation in children. In TCRdb, the PCR reads were re-called with MiXCR into one record per CDR3 protein. Of around 580,000 distinct CDR3 sequences listed, more than 20% are singletons. Here the sequenced sample was PBMCs, mostly from graft donor cells, taken 360 days after TCRalphabeta/CD19-depleted stem cell transplant. The receptor source for this set is a boy in the first two years of life who had a stem cell transplant for acute myeloid leukemia, so the T cells may come from the graft donor. The CDR3 runs from the conserved cysteine through the conserved F or W. Fields, in order: J gene, clone size, D gene, V gene, CDR3 DNA, CDR3 protein. D genes are given only for firm matches. Not every row has a clone size; where given, it reads once, few, many or a size class.

TRBJ2-3	NA	NA	TRBV13	TGTGCCAGCAGCTCCGGGCCTAGCGGCACAGATACGCAGTATTTT	CASSSGPSGTDTQYF
TRBJ2-1	NA	NA	TRBV7-9	TGTGCCAGCAGCATGGAAGAGCAGTTCTTC	CASSMEEQFF
TRBJ2-1	NA	TRBD2	TRBV5-1	TGCGCCAGCAGCTTGACACCGGGGGGTCGCCCCACCTACAATGAGCAGTTCTTC	CASSLTPGGRPTYNEQFF
TRBJ2-2	few	NA	TRBV4-3	TGCGCCAGCAGCCAAGGAACGTCTACCGGGGAGCTGTTTTTT	CASSQGTSTGELFF
TRBJ1-6	many	NA	TRBV12-3/TRBV12-4	TGTGCCAGCAGTCGGACGACGGAGGATTCACCCCTCCACTTT	CASSRTTEDSPLHF
TRBJ1-1	many	NA	TRBV30	TGTGCCTGGAGTGGAGACACTGAAGCTTTCTTT	CAWSGDTEAFF
TRBJ1-5	many	TRBD1	TRBV12-3/TRBV12-4	TGTGCCAGCAGCGCAACCCTGACAGGGCTCCCGCAGCATTTT	CASSATLTGLPQHF
TRBJ2-3	few	NA	TRBV6-5	TGTGCCAGCAGTTACTCCCGACAGATAACTAGCACAGATACGCAGTATTTT	CASSYSRQITSTDTQYF
TRBJ2-3	NA	NA	TRBV6-5	TGTGCCAGCAGTTACTCGACATACACAGATACGCAGTATTTT	CASSYSTYTDTQYF
TRBJ2-2	many	NA	TRBV10-2	TGCGCCAGCAATGACCGGGACCGACTTCACACCGGGGAGCTGTTTTTT	CASNDRDRLHTGELFF
TRBJ2-4	many	NA	TRBV5-6	TGTGCCAGCAGCTTGGCCGGAGACATTCAGTACTTC	CASSLAGDIQYF
TRBJ1-1	once	NA	TRBV11-1	TGTGCCAGCACTGAGGACAGTAACACTGAAGCTTTCTTT	CASTEDSNTEAFF
TRBJ2-3	many	TRBD1	TRBV20-1	TGCAGTGCTGCCCGCCACCGGGACAGGACAGATACGCAGTATTTT	CSAARHRDRTDTQYF
TRBJ1-4	NA	NA	TRBV29-1	TGCAGCGTTGCAGAGGGGTACAATGAAAAACTGTTTTTT	CSVAEGYNEKLFF
TRBJ2-1	few	TRBD1	TRBV5-1	TGCGCCAGCAGCTTCGAACGGCCCGGGACAGGGAGAACCAATGAGCAGTTCTTC	CASSFERPGTGRTNEQFF
TRBJ2-7	NA	NA	TRBV19	TGTGCCAGTAGTATTGGGGGGACATTCTCCTACGAGCAGTACTTC	CASSIGGTFSYEQYF
TRBJ1-1	few	TRBD1	TRBV3-1	TGTGCCAGCAGCCGGGACAGGAAAGAAGCTTTCTTT	CASSRDRKEAFF
TRBJ1-1	few	TRBD1	TRBV20-1	TGCAGTGCCCCCCGTTTCCAAGGGGACAGGGCGGCCCTAGGGGCGAACACTGAAGCTTTCTTT	CSAPRFQGDRAALGANTEAFF
TRBJ2-2	many	TRBD1	TRBV3-1	TGTGCCAGCAGCCAAGATCGGGACAGGCGCGACACCGGGGAGCTGTTTTTT	CASSQDRDRRDTGELFF
TRBJ2-5	NA	TRBD2	TRBV29-1	TGCAGCGTTGGCGGGCGCGGGGGGGCCGGGGAGACCCAGTACTTC	CSVGGRGGAGETQYF
TRBJ2-7	NA	TRBD2	TRBV5-1	TGCGCCAGCAGCTTGGATGTGGGGGGGGTCTACAATGAGCAGTACTTC	CASSLDVGGVYNEQYF
TRBJ2-1	NA	TRBD1	TRBV9	TGTGCCAGCAGCGTAGGGGTGTGGGACAGGGGGACTACCTACAATGAGCAGTTCTTC	CASSVGVWDRGTTYNEQFF
TRBJ1-1	many	TRBD1	TRBV12-3/TRBV12-4	TGTGCCAGCAGCCCACAGGGGGCGGCCACTGAAGCTTTCTTT	CASSPQGAATEAFF
TRBJ2-3	NA	NA	TRBV12-3/TRBV12-4	TGTGCCTGCAGAGAAGTCGGCTATTCTACGCTGTATTTT	CACREVGYSTLYF
TRBJ1-2	few	NA	TRBV20-1	TGCAGTGCTCCTGACTACCCGGGCGGCTATGGCTACACCTTC	CSAPDYPGGYGYTF
TRBJ2-2	NA	TRBD1	TRBV24-1	TGTGCCACCAGTGATCATACAGGGGGCACGGACACCGGGGAGCTGTTTTTT	CATSDHTGGTDTGELFF
TRBJ2-1	NA	NA	TRBV29-1	TGCAGCGTTGAAGACCGCCTGATCAATGAGCAGTTCTTC	CSVEDRLINEQFF
TRBJ2-3	NA	TRBD2	TRBV7-6	TGTGCCAGCAGCTTAGAACTAGCGGGGGGGCCAGGAGATACGCAGTATTTT	CASSLELAGGPGDTQYF
TRBJ2-1	many	NA	TRBV29-1	TGCAGCGGCTCTCCGGACTTACTTCGGAATGAGCAGTTCTTC	CSGSPDLLRNEQFF